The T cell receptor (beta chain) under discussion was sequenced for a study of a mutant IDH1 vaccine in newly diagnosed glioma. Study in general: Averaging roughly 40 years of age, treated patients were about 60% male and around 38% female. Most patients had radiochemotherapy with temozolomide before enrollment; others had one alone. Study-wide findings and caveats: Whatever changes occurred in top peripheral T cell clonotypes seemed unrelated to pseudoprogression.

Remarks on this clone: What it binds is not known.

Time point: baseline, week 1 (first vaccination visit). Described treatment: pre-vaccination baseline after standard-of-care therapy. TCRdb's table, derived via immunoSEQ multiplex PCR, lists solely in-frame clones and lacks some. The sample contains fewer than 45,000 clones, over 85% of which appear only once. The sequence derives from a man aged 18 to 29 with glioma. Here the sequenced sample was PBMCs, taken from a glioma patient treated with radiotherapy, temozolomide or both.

The CDR3 DNA follows: TGCGCCAGCAGCCAAGGGGCCATCAACCGGGACAGGGCATTCCACGAGCAGTACTTC. It codes for CASSQGAINRDRAFHEQYF. The chain uses TRBV4-1 and TRBJ2-7; 9 nucleotides line up with TRBD1. Germline CDR1 is MGHRA and CDR2 is YSYEKL. This CDR3 comprises 19 residues. V lost 1 base and J lost 5; bases outside the gene matches: 18.